This passage covers 2 T cell receptor beta chains from one sample sequenced in a study of cytomegalovirus exposure and HLA in healthy donors (dated by TCRdb to about 2017). Library method: the immunoSEQ multiplex PCR assay. The multiplex PCR relied on a mix of 60 forward primers for TCR Vbeta segments and 13 reverse primers for TCR Jbeta segments. TCRdb retrieved this table from immuneACCESS and kept in-frame rearrangements only. Not all clones are present; in checked studies, unresolved V genes account for under half, and no reason is known for the remainder. Counted in this sample were some 180,000 clones; more than 60% of them appeared once. Together, the top ten hold over 1.1% of the sample. The sequenced material came from PBMCs. Receptors were obtained from a man between 18 and 35 years old in good health and CMV-seronegative.

The sample holds one count of this clone. The V call is TRBV14, the J call TRBJ2-3; 7 bases line up with TRBD1. This CDR3 contains 15 residues. Trimming at V came to 2 bases and at J to 3 bases, leaving 5 bases not matched to a gene. From germline, CDR1 is SGHDN and CDR2 FVKESK. DNA of the CDR3: TGTGCCAGCAGCCAATTGACAGGGTTTACAGATACGCAGTATTTT. The encoded protein is CASSQLTGFTDTQYF.

Written as DNA, the CDR3 is TGTGCCAGCACTCGGACAGGCTCGTACGAGCAGTACTTC. Amino acids: CASTRTGSYEQYF. The rearrangement joins TRBV2 to TRBJ2-5, with 7 bases aligning to TRBD1. The J call is in doubt because the DNA end fits TRBJ2-7 better. CDR1 is SNHLY and CDR2 is FYNNEI in the germline V gene. The CDR3 consists of 13 residues.